A selection of T cell receptor beta chains follows, all from one sample in a study of blood T cell repertoires in COVID-19. Generated by immunoSEQ multiplex PCR, the TCRdb table keeps only in-frame clones and is missing some. The sample consists of 140,000 or so clones, around 85% of them appearing once. Sequenced input: peripheral blood. Receptors originate from a man aged 45-65 years with acute or convalescent COVID-19. The CDR3 runs from the conserved cysteine through the conserved F or W. D genes are given only for firm matches. Only part of the rows carry a size: once, few, many, or a class if the clone is expanded.

NA	TRBV19	NA	TRBJ2-7	TGTGCCAGTAGAAACACAGGCGAGCAGTACTTC	CASRNTGEQYF
NA	TRBV2	TRBD1	TRBJ2-3	TGTGCCAGCAGTGATGGGACAGGCACAGATACGCAGTATTTT	CASSDGTGTDTQYF
NA	TRBV29-1	NA	TRBJ1-1	TGCAGCGTTGAATCGATGGGGGGGGCCCTGAACACTGAAGCTTTCTTT	CSVESMGGALNTEAFF
NA	TRBV7-2	NA	TRBJ2-1	TGTGCCAGCAGCTTAGAGCAGGGGATTTGGAATGAGCAGTTCTTC	CASSLEQGIWNEQFF
NA	TRBV7-9	NA	TRBJ1-1	TGTGCCAGCAGCTCCGACAGAAGGAACACTGAAGCTTTCTTT	CASSSDRRNTEAFF
NA	TRBV12-3/TRBV12-4	NA	TRBJ2-7	TGTGCCAGCAGCTACGACATCTACGAGCAGTACTTC	CASSYDIYEQYF
NA	TRBV27	TRBD1	TRBJ2-7	TGTGCCAGCAGTTCCTTGGACAGGACCTACGAGCAGTACTTC	CASSSLDRTYEQYF
few	TRBV28	NA	TRBJ2-7	NA	CASSSSTSGILQRPYEQYF
NA	TRBV6-5	NA	TRBJ2-1	TGTGCCAGCAGTTACACGGGACTTGGCAATGAGCAGTTCTTC	CASSYTGLGNEQFF
NA	TRBV9	NA	TRBJ1-2	TGTGCCAGCAGCGTAGCCCAGACTAGTCCCTATGGCTACACCTTC	CASSVAQTSPYGYTF
NA	TRBV6-5	NA	TRBJ1-2	TGTGCCAGCAGTTACCAGGGAGGTTACACCTTC	CASSYQGGYTF
NA	TRBV15	NA	TRBJ1-5	TGTGCCACCAGCAGAACAGGACGGATGGGTAGCAATCAGCCCCAGCATTTT	CATSRTGRMGSNQPQHF
NA	TRBV4-1	TRBD1	TRBJ2-2	TGCGCCAGCAGAGAACAGGGGGCGAAGAACACCGGGGAGCTGTTTTTT	CASREQGAKNTGELFF
NA	TRBV12-3/TRBV12-4	TRBD1	TRBJ2-5	TGTGCCACCGAGGGGGCCCCGGGGACCCAGTACTTC	CATEGAPGTQYF
NA	TRBV12-3/TRBV12-4	NA	TRBJ2-7	TGTGCCAGCAGTGGAGACGGCACCTACGAGCAGTACTTC	CASSGDGTYEQYF
NA	TRBV10-3	NA	TRBJ1-1	TGTGCCATCAGTGAGTCGATCACGGAGGGACTAAATGAAGCTTTCTTT	CAISESITEGLNEAFF
few	TRBV9	NA	TRBJ2-3	TGTGCCAGCAGCGTTCGGCCAGGGATTGCAGATACGCAGTATTTT	CASSVRPGIADTQYF
NA	TRBV11-1	NA	TRBJ2-5	TGTGCCAGCAGCCGGGGACTTCAAGAGACCCAGTACTTC	CASSRGLQETQYF
NA	TRBV9	TRBD1	TRBJ1-1	TGTGCCAGCAGCGTAGTGGCAGGGGGTAACACTGAAGCTTTCTTT	CASSVVAGGNTEAFF
few	TRBV6-2/TRBV6-3	NA	TRBJ2-1	TGTGCCAGCAGTCCCCCTATTTCCGGGAGAAACAATGAGCAGTTCTTC	CASSPPISGRNNEQFF
NA	TRBV13	NA	TRBJ2-1	TGTGCCAGCAGCCCTCCCCGCGGCGGGGTGGGTTACAATGAGCAGTTCTTC	CASSPPRGGVGYNEQFF
NA	TRBV6-5	NA	TRBJ2-3	TGTGCCAGCAGTTACGGCGGTCCTAGCACAGATACGCAGTATTTT	CASSYGGPSTDTQYF
NA	TRBV7-8	TRBD2	TRBJ2-1	TGTGCCAGCAGCTTAGGTGCTGCCAGCGGGAGGAGGAATGAGCAGTTCTTC	CASSLGAASGRRNEQFF
NA	TRBV5-1	TRBD1	TRBJ2-3	TGCGCCAGCAGCTTGATGGGACAGGCAAACACAGATACGCAGTATTTT	CASSLMGQANTDTQYF
NA	TRBV11-2	NA	TRBJ2-1	TGTGCCAGCAGCTGGTTGAGCGGAAGGGACAATGAGCAGTTCTTC	CASSWLSGRDNEQFF
NA	TRBV2	TRBD1	TRBJ2-5	TGTGCCAGCAGTGAACCTTGGACAGGGACGGAGACCCAGTACTTC	CASSEPWTGTETQYF
NA	TRBV5-1	TRBD1	TRBJ2-2	TGCGCCAGCAGCATGCGTACTACAGGGGCTGCGTCTTCCGGGGAGCTGTTTTTT	CASSMRTTGAASSGELFF
once	TRBV5-8	TRBD2	TRBJ2-3	TGTGCCAGCAGCTCAGGCGGGGGGGCTGGAGATACGCAGTATTTT	CASSSGGGAGDTQYF
NA	TRBV7-2	NA	TRBJ1-3	TGTGCCAGCAGCTCCGGGGGGTCTGGAAACACCATATATTTT	CASSSGGSGNTIYF
few	TRBV5-1	NA	TRBJ1-5	TGCGCCAGCAGCTTGGAACCTACCCGTAATAGCAATCAGCCCCAGCATTTT	CASSLEPTRNSNQPQHF
NA	TRBV7-2	NA	TRBJ1-5	TGTGCCAGCAGCTTAGCTAGTGGTGGCAATCAGCCCCAGCATTTT	CASSLASGGNQPQHF
NA	TRBV5-5	NA	TRBJ1-5	TGTGCCAGCAGCTTGGGGCAGTATAGCAATCAGCCCCAGCATTTT	CASSLGQYSNQPQHF
once	TRBV5-1	NA	TRBJ2-4	TGCGCCAGCAGCTTGGACAGGGTGAACATTCAGTACTTC	CASSLDRVNIQYF
NA	TRBV18	NA	TRBJ2-1	TGTGCCAGCTCACCTCGGACTGATTACAATGAGCAGTTCTTC	CASSPRTDYNEQFF
NA	TRBV6-5	NA	TRBJ2-7	TGTGCCAGCCGACCTAGCTCCTACGAGCAGTACTTC	CASRPSSYEQYF
NA	TRBV7-9	NA	TRBJ1-2	TGTGCCAGCAGCTTAGGAGGTCCGGGGGGCTACACCTTC	CASSLGGPGGYTF
NA	TRBV5-1	NA	TRBJ1-4	TGCGCCAGCAGCTTGGTGGGCAAAACCTCAACCAGTGAAAAACTGTTTTTT	CASSLVGKTSTSEKLFF
NA	TRBV5-8	NA	TRBJ1-1	TGTGCCAGCAGCTCCGGTGTCGCTGGGGCGGACACTGAAGCTTTCTTT	CASSSGVAGADTEAFF
NA	TRBV18	NA	TRBJ2-5	TGTGCCAGCTCACTGCAGGGCCAACAAGAGACCCAGTACTTC	CASSLQGQQETQYF
NA	TRBV7-8	TRBD2	TRBJ2-5	TGTGCCAGCAGGCTAGCGGGGAAAGAGACCCAGTACTTC	CASRLAGKETQYF
NA	TRBV5-1	NA	TRBJ1-5	TGCGCCAGCGGCTTGTTCCAGGGAGGTCAGCCCCAGCATTTT	CASGLFQGGQPQHF
NA	TRBV15	TRBD1	TRBJ1-2	TGTGCCACCAGCACAGACAGGGGTGGGAGCTATGGCTACACCTTC	CATSTDRGGSYGYTF
NA	TRBV6-5	TRBD2	TRBJ2-2	TGTGCCAGCAGTTACTCGAGACGGGGGGCCGGGGAGCTGTTTTTT	CASSYSRRGAGELFF
NA	TRBV25-1	TRBD1	TRBJ1-4	TGTGCCAGCAGCCACAGGGGGCTGACTAATGAAAAACTGTTTTTT	CASSHRGLTNEKLFF
NA	TRBV6-6	TRBD1	TRBJ2-3	TGTGCCAGCAGTCCGGGACAGGGGTACCCTAGCACAGATACGCAGTATTTT	CASSPGQGYPSTDTQYF
few	TRBV7-9	NA	TRBJ1-2	TGTGCCAGCAGCTTAGCGGGGTCGGCAGGGGTTGGCTACACCTTC	CASSLAGSAGVGYTF
NA	TRBV5-4	TRBD2	TRBJ2-1	TGTGCCAGCTCAGCGCCGGGGACTAGTGCCCATGAGCAGTTCTTC	CASSAPGTSAHEQFF
NA	TRBV14	TRBD2	TRBJ2-7	TGTGCCAGCAGCCCCACACCGGGACTAGCGGCCTACGAGCAGTACTTC	CASSPTPGLAAYEQYF
NA	TRBV30	TRBD2	TRBJ2-7	TGTGCCTGCTCGGGCGGGGGGAAGTCCTACGAGCAGTACTTC	CACSGGGKSYEQYF